This T cell receptor beta chain was profiled in a study of radiation and T cells in renal cell carcinoma. Study-level background: Nephrectomy followed 15 Gy stereotactic body radiation by 4 weeks. Study-wide points: In blood, top tumor clones expanded by 2 weeks, shrinking by 4. Baseline intratumoral clonotype presence is unknown without pretreatment biopsies.

Details on this clone: Antigen: not known.

Time point in this sample: baseline pretreatment blood. As for treatment: 15 Gy SBRT to primary tumor, nephrectomy 4 weeks later. The CDR3 sequence is 14 residues long. The V gene's germline CDR1 is SEHNR and CDR2 FQNEAQ (reference sequence). Trimming stripped 4 bases from V and 7 bases from J, with 17 bases between. This table comes from immunoSEQ multiplex PCR, and its TCRdb copy is limited to in-frame clones, with some not included. Found here are roughly 100,000 clones, 80% to 90% of them singletons; the top ten hold approximately 8%. The specimen comprised blood, sampled from a patient whose treatment included radiotherapy and nephrectomy. The clonotype originates from a man aged 45-60 years with renal cell carcinoma. The chain has TRBV7-9 and TRBJ2-7, with D possibly matching TRBD2 (5 bases). CDR3 sequence: CASSSDFGSGEQYF. The CDR3 DNA is TGTGCCAGCAGCTCCGACTTTGGCTCGGGGGAGCAGTACTTC.